This T cell receptor (beta chain) was identified in a study of blood T cell repertoires in COVID-19. Study in general: Sites across the United States, Italy and Spain contributed samples from acute and convalescent COVID-19. In each case, the material was cDNA or gDNA derived from T cells, B-cell-depleted T cells, or PBMCs.

Generated by immunoSEQ multiplex PCR, the TCRdb table keeps only in-frame clones and is missing some. The repertoire has some 270,000 clones, 84% of them found once; the top ten carry more than 1.5%. The CDR3 runs 13 residues. The germline V gene has CDR1 LGHNT and CDR2 FRNRAP. V was pared by 3 bases and J by 1 base, with 6 bases between. The sequencing sample was made of peripheral blood. The rearrangement uses TRBV12-5 and TRBJ1-2; D not certain. The source of this sequence is a woman aged 40 to 50 who had recovered from COVID-19. CDR3 sequence reads: CASGLTDNYGYTF. In DNA form, the CDR3 reads TGTGCTAGTGGTTTAACAGATAACTATGGCTACACCTTC.